The 14 T cell receptor beta chains presented below share a single source sample, sequenced in a study of shared clonotypes between healthy human individuals. Assay used: immunoSEQ multiplex PCR; TCRdb lists only in-frame clones, some missing. The repertoire holds roughly 2.2 million clones, 80% to 95% seen once, with about 0.37% in the top ten. The sample comprised naive CD4+ T cells from PBMCs. Subset given: CD45RA+ positively selected. Receptors were obtained from a young man in good health. Some clones in this sample may be carry-over from other donors' samples.

The genes are TRBV18 and TRBJ1-5, with TRBD1 matching 7 bases. The germline gives CDR1 KGHSH, CDR2 LQKENI. This CDR3 has 14 residues. The V gene end was trimmed by 2 bases and the J gene end by 8 bases; junction bases not matched to a gene: 6. The CDR3 here is CASSPGTAREPQHF. The DNA for the CDR3 is TGTGCCAGCTCACCAGGGACAGCTAGGGAGCCCCAGCATTTT.

This chain connects TRBV27 to TRBJ1-1, with a weak D call TRBD1 (6 bases). There are 13 residues in the CDR3. Germline CDR1 MNHEY, CDR2 SMNVEV (reference sequence). Trimming left V 5 bases short and J 5 bases short, with 12 bases between. This CDR3 is CASSEQGRTEAFF. The CDR3 region has the DNA TGTGCCAGCAGTGAACAGGGTAGGACTGAAGCTTTCTTT.

The chain is built from TRBV2 and TRBJ2-2; 8 bases fit TRBD2. J lost 6 bases, V lost 4 bases, and 13 bases had no gene match. The CDR3 extends over 17 amino acids. Germline CDR1 SNHLY, CDR2 FYNNEI. The CDR3 DNA reads as TGTGCCAGCAGTGGGGCGCCGTTCACTAGCGGTCCCGGGGAGCTGTTTTTT. This sequence encodes CASSGAPFTSGPGELFF.

The rearrangement links TRBV9 to TRBJ2-7; D possibly corresponds to TRBD1 (5 bases). Germline CDR1 reads SGDLS; CDR2 reads YYNGEE. The germline V and J ends were trimmed by 4 bases and 0 bases, with 11 bases remaining between them. The CDR3 spans 14 residues. CDR3 in DNA: TGTGCCAGCAGCACCTATACAGGCTCCTACGAGCAGTACTTC. Protein sequence: CASSTYTGSYEQYF.

The chain uses TRBV7-3 and TRBJ2-1; 7 positions agree with TRBD2. With 8 bases clipped from V and 6 bases from J, the junction kept 10 bases outside the gene matches. Per germline, CDR1 SGHTA and CDR2 FQGTGA. The CDR3 spans 14 residues. The CDR3 region has the DNA TGTGCCAGCGCGCCCGGGGGGTCGGTCAATGAGCAGTTCTTC. Encoded protein: CASAPGGSVNEQFF. Looking up the rest from reference TRBV7-3 and TRBJ2-1 gives the full variable domain: GAGVSQTPSNKVTEKGKYVELRCDPISGHTALYWYRQSLGQGPEFLIYFQGTGAADDSGLPNDRFFAVRPEGSVSTLKIQRTERGDSAVYLCASAPGGSVNEQFFGPGTRLTVL.

This chain joins TRBV2 and TRBJ2-7; 16 bases fit TRBD2. The V gene end was trimmed by 6 bases and the J gene end by 6 bases; junction bases not matched to a gene: 8. Germline V gives CDR1 SNHLY, CDR2 FYNNEI. The CDR3 has 16 amino acids. The CDR3 nucleotides read TGTGCCAGCAGCCTGGGACTAGCGGGAGGGCCAGGCGAGCAGTACTTC. It is translated as CASSLGLAGGPGEQYF.

The V and J genes are TRBV10-3 and TRBJ2-3, with 12 bases fitting TRBD2. Per the germline V gene, CDR1 is ENHRY and CDR2 is SYGVKD. This CDR3 is 16 amino acids long. V was pared by 5 bases and J by 0 bases, with 3 bases of the junction left unmatched. The CDR3 here is CAISRLAGVSTDTQYF. CDR3 coding DNA: TGTGCCATCAGTAGACTAGCGGGAGTAAGCACAGATACGCAGTATTTT.

The chain employs TRBV7-2 and TRBJ2-7; 7 bases line up with TRBD1. The germline V gene has CDR1 SGHTA and CDR2 FQGNSA. The CDR3 spans 13 residues. With 5 bases clipped from V and 3 bases from J, the junction kept 4 bases outside the gene matches. The CDR3, as DNA: TGTGCCAGCAGCCGGGACAGTCACTACGAGCAGTACTTC. It encodes CASSRDSHYEQYF.

This clone came up once. The same CDR3 also results from other DNA sequences found in this sample. J is TRBJ2-5 and V is TRBV4-1, with 7 bases identical to TRBD1. The CDR3 has 15 residues. Per germline, CDR1 MGHRA and CDR2 YSYEKL. V trimming: 2 bases; J trimming: 4 bases; junction bases outside the gene matches: 7. CDR3: CASSQLGTVVETQYF. The CDR3 bases are TGCGCCAGCAGCCAACTAGGGACAGTAGTAGAGACCCAGTACTTC.

In its sample, this clone was seen a few times. The same CDR3 arises from other DNA sequences in this sample as well. The J gene is TRBJ2-3, the V gene TRBV11-3; D tentatively fits TRBD1 or TRBD2 (5 bases each). The CDR3 contains 13 residues. The V end lost 1 base, the J end lost 3 bases, and 5 bases lay between the germline ends. The germline V gene has CDR1 SGHNT and CDR2 YENEEA. DNA of the CDR3: TGTGCCAGCAGCTTAGGGGGGACAGATACGCAGTATTTT. Its protein product is CASSLGGTDTQYF. Using reference TRBV11-3 and TRBJ2-3 for the parts outside the CDR3, the full variable domain is EAGVVQSPRYKIIEKKQPVAFWCNPISGHNTLYWYLQNLGQGPELLIRYENEEAVDDSQLPKDRFSAERLKGVDSTLKIQPAELGDSAVYLCASSLGGTDTQYFGPGTRLTVL.

This chain uses TRBV2 with TRBJ1-5; perhaps TRBD1 as D (5 bases). Trimming stripped 6 bases from V and 5 bases from J, with 11 bases between. The CDR3 is 13 residues long. Germline CDR1 SNHLY, CDR2 FYNNEI. The CDR3: CASRSGGDQPQHF. The CDR3, as DNA: TGTGCCAGCAGAAGCGGGGGGGATCAGCCCCAGCATTTT.

Of note for this clone: The sample carries other DNA sequences with the same CDR3. This rearrangement joins TRBV5-1 to TRBJ1-2; D unclear. Germline V gene data show CDR1 as SGHRS and CDR2 as YFSETQ. There are 12 residues in the CDR3. V shed 3 bases and J shed 8 bases, with 11 bases lying between them. CDR3 protein: CASSSGGEGYTF. CDR3 in DNA: TGCGCCAGCAGCTCGGGTGGGGAAGGCTACACCTTC.

The CDR3 here is CASRGGGSTGELFF. CDR3 coding DNA: TGTGCCAGCAGAGGGGGGGGAAGCACCGGGGAGCTGTTTTTT. The chain links TRBV28 to TRBJ2-2; D might be TRBD2 (7 bases). With 6 bases removed from V and 4 bases from J, the gap between germline ends came to 12 bases. This CDR3 comprises 14 residues. From germline, CDR1 is MDHEN and CDR2 SYDVKM.

V usage is TRBV6-5 and J usage is TRBJ2-5; 8 nucleotides agree with TRBD1. Germline CDR1 is MNHEY and CDR2 is SVGAGI. The CDR3 length is 15 residues. The trim removed 0 bases at V and 6 bases at J, leaving 6 bases unmatched. The CDR3 DNA follows: TGTGCCAGCAGTTACTCCCGGACAGGGTTGCAGACCCAGTACTTC. It specifies CASSYSRTGLQTQYF.